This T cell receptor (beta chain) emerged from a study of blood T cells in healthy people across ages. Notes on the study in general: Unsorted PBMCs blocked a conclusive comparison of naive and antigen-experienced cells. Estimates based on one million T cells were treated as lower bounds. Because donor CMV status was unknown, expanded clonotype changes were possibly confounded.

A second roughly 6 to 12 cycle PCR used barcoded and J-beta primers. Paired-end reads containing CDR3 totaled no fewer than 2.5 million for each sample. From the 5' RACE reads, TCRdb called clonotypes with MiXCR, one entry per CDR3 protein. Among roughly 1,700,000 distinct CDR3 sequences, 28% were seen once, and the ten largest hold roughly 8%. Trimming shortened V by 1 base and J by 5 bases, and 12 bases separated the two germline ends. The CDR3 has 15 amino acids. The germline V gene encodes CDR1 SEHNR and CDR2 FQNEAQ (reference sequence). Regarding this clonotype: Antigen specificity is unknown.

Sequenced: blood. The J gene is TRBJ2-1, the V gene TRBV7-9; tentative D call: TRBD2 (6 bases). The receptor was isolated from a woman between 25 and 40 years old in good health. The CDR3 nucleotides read TGTGCCAGCAGCTTAGGGACTACACCCAACAATGAGCAGTTCTTC. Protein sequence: CASSLGTTPNNEQFF.